These 11 T cell receptor beta chains were sequenced from one sample in a study of beta chain features in type 1 diabetes. Expressed TCRB transcripts were sequenced, since all the RNA that had been isolated was reverse transcribed. Libraries were prepared by immunoSEQ multiplex PCR; TCRdb keeps only in-frame clonotypes and omits some of them. Among about 160,000 clones listed, roughly 60% were seen once. Their antigens are not known. Study-wide points: Among all four CD4+ subsets, Type 1 diabetes patients had TCRB CDR3s that were moderately but significantly shorter.

Sequencing input: naive CD4+ T cells from blood. These TCRs come from a man younger than 45 with type 1 diabetes.

Only a few counts were recorded for this clone. This chain joins TRBV29-1 and TRBJ2-5; weak D call: TRBD2 (5 bases). Germline V gene data show CDR1 as SQVTM and CDR2 as ANQGSEA. The CDR3 sequence is 12 residues long. Trimming pared 7 bases from V and 9 bases from J, leaving 18 bases between. Here the CDR3 DNA reads TGCAGCGGGAGGCAGGCCGAGAGACCCCAGTACTTC. Protein: CSGRQAERPQYF.

The rearrangement joins TRBV4-3 to TRBJ2-3, with a possible D match to TRBD2 (6 bases). Trimming removed 3 bases from V and 4 bases from J, with 17 bases in between. The CDR3 totals 16 residues. Germline V CDR1 and CDR2: LGHNA, YSLEER. As DNA, the CDR3 is TGCGCCAGCAGCCAGGGGGGTGTGCTCCGCGCAGATACGCAGTATTTT. Protein product: CASSQGGVLRADTQYF.

In this sample, this clone turned up a few times. V gene TRBV14 combines with J gene TRBJ2-5; D not certain. Germline values: CDR1 SGHDN, CDR2 FVKESK. Trimming cost V 1 base and J 4 bases, with 4 bases left between them. The CDR3 has 12 amino acids. As DNA, the CDR3 is TGTGCCAGCAGCCAAGGGGGAGAGACCCAGTACTTC. It specifies CASSQGGETQYF.

This clone was seen only a few times. The genes are TRBV5-1 and TRBJ1-1; D possibly corresponds to TRBD1 (6 bases). This CDR3 has 14 amino acids. Trimming took 0 bases from V and 0 from J, leaving 6 bases between them. CDR1 and CDR2 (germline): SGHRS, YFSETQ. This chain's CDR3 is CASSLGQVNTEAFF. The CDR3 region has the DNA TGCGCCAGCAGCTTGGGACAGGTGAACACTGAAGCTTTCTTT.

The rearrangement links TRBV29-1 to TRBJ1-1, with TRBD1 as a possible D gene (5 bases). CDR1 is SQVTM and CDR2 is ANQGSEA in the germline V gene. V was cut by 4 bases and J by 4 bases, with 13 bases left in between. CDR3 size: 13 residues. The CDR3 here is CSVGVEGVTEAFF. The DNA of the CDR3 is TGCAGCGTTGGGGTCGAAGGGGTCACTGAAGCTTTCTTT.

This clone was observed once. This sequence joins TRBV7-2 and TRBJ2-5; D is unclear. CDR3 size: 14 residues. Trimming pared 2 bases from V and 5 bases from J, leaving 12 bases between. Germline V gene data show CDR1 as SGHTA and CDR2 as FQGNSA. The CDR3 nucleotides read TGTGCCAGCAGCTTACAGCTAGAATCGGAGACCCAGTACTTC. It encodes CASSLQLESETQYF.

V gene TRBV9 combines with J gene TRBJ2-3; 7 bases align to TRBD2. Germline-derived CDR1 and CDR2 are SGDLS and YYNGEE. J lost 5 bases, V lost 2 bases, and 8 bases had no gene match. The CDR3 runs to 15 residues. As DNA, the CDR3 is TGTGCCAGCAGCGTCCGGGACTATGAAGGAGATACGCAGTATTTT. Its protein is CASSVRDYEGDTQYF.

The chain uses TRBV15 and TRBJ1-5, with 7 bases identical to TRBD1. CDR1 and CDR2 (germline): LNHNV, YYDKDF (reference sequence). The CDR3 contains 14 residues. V shed 5 bases, J shed 5 bases, and the junction held 6 bases outside the gene matches. The CDR3 protein is CATSLDRVDQPQHF. The CDR3, as DNA: TGTGCCACCAGCCTTGACAGGGTCGATCAGCCCCAGCATTTT. The full variable domain, completed using reference TRBV15 and TRBJ1-5, is DAMVIQNPRYQVTQFGKPVTLSCSQTLNHNVMYWYQQKSSQAPKLLFHYYDKDFNNEADTPDNFQSRRPNTSFCFLDIRSPGLGDTAMYLCATSLDRVDQPQHFGDGTRLSIL.

The chain is built from TRBV11-2 and TRBJ2-5; 14 nucleotides match TRBD2. Losses at the gene ends were 5 bases for V and 5 bases for J; bases not matched to a gene: 7. Germline assignment: CDR1 SGHAT and CDR2 FQNNGV. This CDR3 comprises 16 residues. In DNA, the CDR3 is TGTGCCAGCAGCCCAACCGGGACTAGCGGGGGCGAGACCCAGTACTTC. This encodes CASSPTGTSGGETQYF. Full variable domain (rest looked up from reference TRBV11-2 and TRBJ2-5): EAGVAQSPRYKIIEKRQSVAFWCNPISGHATLYWYQQILGQGPKLLIQFQNNGVVDDSQLPKDRFSAERLKGVDSTLKIQPAKLEDSAVYLCASSPTGTSGGETQYFGPGTRLLVL.

This clone was counted a few times. The V call is TRBV30, the J call TRBJ2-3; weak D call: TRBD2 (5 bases). CDR1 and CDR2 (germline): GTSNPN, SVGIG (reference sequence). With 0 bases removed from V and 11 bases from J, the gap between germline ends came to 9 bases. The CDR3 loop spans 11 amino acids. CDR3 in amino acids: CAWSVGGLQYF. As DNA, the CDR3 is TGTGCCTGGAGTGTAGGCGGGCTGCAGTATTTT.

The sample holds a few counts of this clone. V usage is TRBV11-2 and J usage is TRBJ2-7; D remains ambiguous. The CDR3 runs 15 residues. The ends were cut back, 3 bases at V and 0 bases at J, with 12 bases in the middle. Germline CDR1 SGHAT, CDR2 FQNNGV. The CDR3 region has the DNA TGTGCCAGCAGCTTTATGCAGCTTTACTCCTACGAGCAGTACTTC. The encoded protein is CASSFMQLYSYEQYF.